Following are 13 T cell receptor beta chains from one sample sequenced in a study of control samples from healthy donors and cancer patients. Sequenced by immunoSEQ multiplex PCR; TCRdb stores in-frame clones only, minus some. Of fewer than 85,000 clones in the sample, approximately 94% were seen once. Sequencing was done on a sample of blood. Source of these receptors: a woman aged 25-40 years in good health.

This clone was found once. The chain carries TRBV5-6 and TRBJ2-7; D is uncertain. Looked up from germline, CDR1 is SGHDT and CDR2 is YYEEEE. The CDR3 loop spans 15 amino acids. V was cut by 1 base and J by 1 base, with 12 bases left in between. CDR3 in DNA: TGTGCCAGCAGCTTGTTAGGCAGCCTATCCTACGAGCAGTACTTC. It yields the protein CASSLLGSLSYEQYF. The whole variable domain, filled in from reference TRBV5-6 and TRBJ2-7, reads DAGVTQSPTHLIKTRGQQVTLRCSPKSGHDTVSWYQQALGQGPQFIFQYYEEEERQRGNFPDRFSGHQFPNYSSELNVNALLLGDSALYLCASSLLGSLSYEQYFGPGTRLTVT.

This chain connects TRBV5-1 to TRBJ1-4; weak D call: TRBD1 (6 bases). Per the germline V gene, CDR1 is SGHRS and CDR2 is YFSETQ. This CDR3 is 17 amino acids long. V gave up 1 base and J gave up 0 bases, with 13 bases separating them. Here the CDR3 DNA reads TGCGCCAGCAGCTTGACACCGGGACAAGCAACTAATGAAAAACTGTTTTTT. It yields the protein CASSLTPGQATNEKLFF.

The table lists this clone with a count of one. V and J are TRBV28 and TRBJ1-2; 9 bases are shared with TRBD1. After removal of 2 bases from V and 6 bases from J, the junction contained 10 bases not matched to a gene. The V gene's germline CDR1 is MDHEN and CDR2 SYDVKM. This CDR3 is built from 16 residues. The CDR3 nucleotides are TGTGCCAGCAGTTTAGTGTTATGGGACAGGGTCGATGGCTACACCTTC. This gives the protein CASSLVLWDRVDGYTF.

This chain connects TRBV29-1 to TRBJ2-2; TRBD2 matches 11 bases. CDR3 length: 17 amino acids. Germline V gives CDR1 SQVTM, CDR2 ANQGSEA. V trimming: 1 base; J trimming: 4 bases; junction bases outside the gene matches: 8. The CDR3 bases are TGCAGCGTTGAAGGACTAGCGGGGTCTTCGGGCACCGGGGAGCTGTTTTTT. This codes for CSVEGLAGSSGTGELFF.

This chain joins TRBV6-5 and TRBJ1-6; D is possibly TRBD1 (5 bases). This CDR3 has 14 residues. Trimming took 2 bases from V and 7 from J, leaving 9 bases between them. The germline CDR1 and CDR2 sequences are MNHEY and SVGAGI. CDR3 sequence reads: CASSYRGANSPLHF. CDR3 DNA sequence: TGTGCCAGCAGTTACCGAGGGGCCAATTCACCCCTCCACTTT.

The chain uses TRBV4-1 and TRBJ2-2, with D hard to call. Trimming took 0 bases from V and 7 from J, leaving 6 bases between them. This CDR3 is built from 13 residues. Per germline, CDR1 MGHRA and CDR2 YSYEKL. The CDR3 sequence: CASSQDPGGELFF. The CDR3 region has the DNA TGCGCCAGCAGCCAAGATCCGGGCGGGGAGCTGTTTTTT.

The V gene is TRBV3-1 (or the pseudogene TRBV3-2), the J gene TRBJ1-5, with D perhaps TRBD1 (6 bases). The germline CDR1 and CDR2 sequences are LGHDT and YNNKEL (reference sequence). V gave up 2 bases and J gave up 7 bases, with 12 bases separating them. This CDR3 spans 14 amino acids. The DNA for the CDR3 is TGTGCCAGCAGCCAACAACAGGGCGGGCAGCCCCAGCATTTT. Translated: CASSQQQGGQPQHF.

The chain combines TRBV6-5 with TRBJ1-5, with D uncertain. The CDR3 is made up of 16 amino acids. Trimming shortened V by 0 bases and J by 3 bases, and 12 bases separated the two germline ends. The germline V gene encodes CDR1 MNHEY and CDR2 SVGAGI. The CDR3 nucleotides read TGTGCCAGCAGTTACTCGAATGCCAGATTCAATCAGCCCCAGCATTTT. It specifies CASSYSNARFNQPQHF.

The CDR3 reads CASSFLGRINYGYTF. The CDR3 DNA sequence: TGTGCCAGCAGTTTCCTGGGGAGAATTAACTATGGCTACACCTTC. This sequence joins TRBV27 and TRBJ1-2; D is uncertain. Looked up from germline, CDR1 is MNHEY and CDR2 is SMNVEV (reference sequence). V lost 3 bases, J lost 1 base, and 12 bases lay in between. The CDR3 loop spans 15 amino acids.

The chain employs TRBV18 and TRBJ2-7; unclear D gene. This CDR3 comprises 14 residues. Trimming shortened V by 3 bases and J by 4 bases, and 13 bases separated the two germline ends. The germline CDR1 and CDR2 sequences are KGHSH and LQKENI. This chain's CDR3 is CASSPTSTLYEQYF. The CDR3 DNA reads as TGTGCCAGCTCACCCACCAGTACCCTATACGAGCAGTACTTC.

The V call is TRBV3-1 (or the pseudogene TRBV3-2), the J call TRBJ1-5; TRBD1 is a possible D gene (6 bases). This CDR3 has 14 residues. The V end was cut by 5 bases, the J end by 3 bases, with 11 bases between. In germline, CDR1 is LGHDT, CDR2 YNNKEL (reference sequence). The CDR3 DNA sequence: TGTGCCAGCAGCACAGGGTTGGCCAATCAGCCCCAGCATTTT. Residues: CASSTGLANQPQHF.

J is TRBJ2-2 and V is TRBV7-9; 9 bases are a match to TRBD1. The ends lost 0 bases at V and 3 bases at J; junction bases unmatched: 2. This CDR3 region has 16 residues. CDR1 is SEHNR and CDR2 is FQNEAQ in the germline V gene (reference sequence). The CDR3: CASSLAGTGYTGELFF. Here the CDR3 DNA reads TGTGCCAGCAGCTTAGCGGGGACAGGGTACACCGGGGAGCTGTTTTTT.

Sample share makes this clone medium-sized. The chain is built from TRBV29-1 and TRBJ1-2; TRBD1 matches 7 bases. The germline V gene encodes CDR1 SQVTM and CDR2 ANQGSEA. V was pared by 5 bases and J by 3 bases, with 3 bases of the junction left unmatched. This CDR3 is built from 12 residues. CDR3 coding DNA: TGCAGCGTTAATCAGGGGGACTATGGCTACACCTTC. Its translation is CSVNQGDYGYTF.